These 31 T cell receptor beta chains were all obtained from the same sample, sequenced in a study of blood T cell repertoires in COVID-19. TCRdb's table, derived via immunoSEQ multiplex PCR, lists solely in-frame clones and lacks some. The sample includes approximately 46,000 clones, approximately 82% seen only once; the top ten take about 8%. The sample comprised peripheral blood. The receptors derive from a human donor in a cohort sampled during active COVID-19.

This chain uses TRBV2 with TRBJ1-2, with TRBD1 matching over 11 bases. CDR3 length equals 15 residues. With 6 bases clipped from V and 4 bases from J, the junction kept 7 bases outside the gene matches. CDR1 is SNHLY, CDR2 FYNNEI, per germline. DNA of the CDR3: TGTGCCAGCAGCCCCGGGACAGGGGGAGTCTATGGCTACACCTTC. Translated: CASSPGTGGVYGYTF.

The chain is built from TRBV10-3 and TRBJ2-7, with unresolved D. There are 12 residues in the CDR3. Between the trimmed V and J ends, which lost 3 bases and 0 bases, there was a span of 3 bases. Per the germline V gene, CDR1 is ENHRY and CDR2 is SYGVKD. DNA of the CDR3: TGTGCCATCAGTGACAGCTCCTACGAGCAGTACTTC. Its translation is CAISDSSYEQYF.

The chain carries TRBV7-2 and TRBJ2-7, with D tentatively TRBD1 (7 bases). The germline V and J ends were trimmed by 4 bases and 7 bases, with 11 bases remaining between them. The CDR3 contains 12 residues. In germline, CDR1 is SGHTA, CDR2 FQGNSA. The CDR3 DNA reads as TGTGCCAGCAGCTCCAGGGGGGAAGAGCAGTACTTC. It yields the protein CASSSRGEEQYF.

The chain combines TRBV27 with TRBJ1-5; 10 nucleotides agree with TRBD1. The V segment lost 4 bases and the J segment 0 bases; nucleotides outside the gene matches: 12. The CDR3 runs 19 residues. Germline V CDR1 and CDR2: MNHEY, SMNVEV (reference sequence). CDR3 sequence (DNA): TGTGCCAGCAGTTGCGATGGACAGGGGGACCCCAATAGCAATCAGCCCCAGCATTTT. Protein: CASSCDGQGDPNSNQPQHF.

The CDR3 DNA follows: TGTGCCAGCAGTGTGAAGGGACAGGGGGCCCAGCGGGAGAGGCCCGGGGAGCTGTTTTTT. Its translation is CASSVKGQGAQRERPGELFF. This chain joins TRBV6-1 and TRBJ2-2, with 12 bases identical to TRBD1. V lost 4 bases to trimming and J lost 6 bases; unmatched junction nucleotides: 18. Germline V gene sequence: CDR1 MNHNS, CDR2 SASEGT. This CDR3 contains 20 residues.

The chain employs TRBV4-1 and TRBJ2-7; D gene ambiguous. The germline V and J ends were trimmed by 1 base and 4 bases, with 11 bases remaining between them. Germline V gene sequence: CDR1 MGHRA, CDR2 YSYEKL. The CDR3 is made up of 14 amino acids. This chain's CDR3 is CASSQGLLSYEQYF. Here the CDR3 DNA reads TGCGCCAGCAGCCAAGGACTTCTCTCATACGAGCAGTACTTC.

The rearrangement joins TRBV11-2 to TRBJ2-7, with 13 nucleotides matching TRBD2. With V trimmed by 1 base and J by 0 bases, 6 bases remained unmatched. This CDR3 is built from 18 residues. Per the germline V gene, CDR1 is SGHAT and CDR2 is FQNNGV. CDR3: CASSLGSGLAGVSYEQYF. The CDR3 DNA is TGTGCCAGCAGCTTAGGTAGCGGACTAGCGGGAGTCTCCTACGAGCAGTACTTC.

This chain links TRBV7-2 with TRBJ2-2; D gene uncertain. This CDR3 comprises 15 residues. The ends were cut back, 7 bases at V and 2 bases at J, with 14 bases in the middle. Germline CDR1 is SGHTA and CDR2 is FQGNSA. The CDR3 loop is CASKRSRINTGELFF. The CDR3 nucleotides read TGTGCCAGCAAAAGGAGCAGAATTAACACCGGGGAGCTGTTTTTT.

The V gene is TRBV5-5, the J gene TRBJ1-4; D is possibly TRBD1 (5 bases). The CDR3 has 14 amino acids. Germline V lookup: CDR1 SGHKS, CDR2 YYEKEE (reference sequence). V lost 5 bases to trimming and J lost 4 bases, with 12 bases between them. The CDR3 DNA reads TGTGCCAGCAGTTCGGGGGAAGGTAATGAAAAACTGTTTTTT. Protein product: CASSSGEGNEKLFF.

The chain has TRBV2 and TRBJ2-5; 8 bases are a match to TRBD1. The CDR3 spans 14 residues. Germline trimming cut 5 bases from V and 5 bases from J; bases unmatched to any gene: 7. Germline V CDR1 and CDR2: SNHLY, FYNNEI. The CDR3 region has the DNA TGTGCCAGCAGTTTACGACAGGGGCCGGAGACCCAGTACTTC. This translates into CASSLRQGPETQYF.

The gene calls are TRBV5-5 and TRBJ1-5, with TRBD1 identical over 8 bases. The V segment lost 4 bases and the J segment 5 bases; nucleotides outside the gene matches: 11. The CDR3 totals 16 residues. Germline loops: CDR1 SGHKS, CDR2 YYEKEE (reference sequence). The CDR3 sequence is CASSLSPGQVYQPQHF. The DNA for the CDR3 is TGTGCCAGCAGCCTTTCTCCGGGACAGGTTTATCAGCCCCAGCATTTT.

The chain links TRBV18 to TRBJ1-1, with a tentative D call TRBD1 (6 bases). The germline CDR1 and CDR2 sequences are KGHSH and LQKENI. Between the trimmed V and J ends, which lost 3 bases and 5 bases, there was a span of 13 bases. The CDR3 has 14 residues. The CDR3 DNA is TGTGCCAGCTCACCCATACAGGGAATTACTGAAGCTTTCTTT. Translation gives CASSPIQGITEAFF.

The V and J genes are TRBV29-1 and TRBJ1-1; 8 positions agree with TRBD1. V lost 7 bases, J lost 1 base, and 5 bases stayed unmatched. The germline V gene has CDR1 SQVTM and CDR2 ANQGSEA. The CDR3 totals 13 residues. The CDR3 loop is CSGTGGPNTEAFF. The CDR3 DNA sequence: TGCAGCGGTACAGGGGGACCGAACACTGAAGCTTTCTTT.

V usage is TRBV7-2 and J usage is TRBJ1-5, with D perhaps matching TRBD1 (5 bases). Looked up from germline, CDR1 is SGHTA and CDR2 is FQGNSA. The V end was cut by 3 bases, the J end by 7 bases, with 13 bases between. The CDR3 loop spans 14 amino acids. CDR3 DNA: TGTGCCAGCAGCTTCGACAGACTAGGGCAGCCCCAGCATTTT. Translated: CASSFDRLGQPQHF.

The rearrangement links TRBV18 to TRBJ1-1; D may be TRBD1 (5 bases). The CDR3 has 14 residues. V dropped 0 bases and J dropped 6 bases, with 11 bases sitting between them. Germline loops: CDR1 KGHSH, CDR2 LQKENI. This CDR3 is CASSPPFRDSEAFF. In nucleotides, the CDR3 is TGTGCCAGCTCACCACCATTCAGGGACTCTGAAGCTTTCTTT.

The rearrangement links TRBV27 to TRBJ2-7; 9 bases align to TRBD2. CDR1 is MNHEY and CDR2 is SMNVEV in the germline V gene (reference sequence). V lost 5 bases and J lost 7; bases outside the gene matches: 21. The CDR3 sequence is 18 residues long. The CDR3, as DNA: TGTGCCAGCAGTCCTACCACCCCAGTTGCGGGAGGGCCCGGGGAGCAGTACTTC. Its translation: CASSPTTPVAGGPGEQYF.

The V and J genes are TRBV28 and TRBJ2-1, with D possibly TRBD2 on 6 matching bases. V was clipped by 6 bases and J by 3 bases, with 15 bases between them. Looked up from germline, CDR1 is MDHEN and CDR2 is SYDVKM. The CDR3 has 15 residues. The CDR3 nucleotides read TGTGCCAGCAGCCTCGGAGGGCCGGGCTACAATGAGCAGTTCTTC. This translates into CASSLGGPGYNEQFF.

The CDR3 here is CASSGAGGVRNEQFF. Here the CDR3 DNA reads TGTGCCAGCAGCGGGGCAGGGGGCGTGAGGAATGAGCAGTTCTTC. The chain has TRBV27 and TRBJ2-1; the match to TRBD1 covers 8 bases. Germline V gene sequence: CDR1 MNHEY, CDR2 SMNVEV (reference sequence). The CDR3 has 15 amino acids. The V gene end was trimmed by 6 bases and the J gene end by 7 bases; junction bases not matched to a gene: 11.

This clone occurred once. CDR3 sequence reads: CASSSSLGGPEAFF. As DNA, the CDR3 is TGTGCCAGCAGTTCCTCTCTTGGGGGCCCTGAAGCTTTCTTT. The chain joins TRBV27 to TRBJ1-1; the D gene is possibly TRBD1 (6 bases). V lost 4 bases and J lost 6, with 15 bases in between. The CDR3 consists of 14 residues. Germline V gene data show CDR1 as MNHEY and CDR2 as SMNVEV (reference sequence).

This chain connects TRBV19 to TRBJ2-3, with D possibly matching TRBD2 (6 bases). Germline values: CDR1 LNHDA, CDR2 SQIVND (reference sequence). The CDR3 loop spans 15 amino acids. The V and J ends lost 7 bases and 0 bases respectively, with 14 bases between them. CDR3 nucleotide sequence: TGTGCCAGTAAGTTGGCTAGCGCCAGCACAGATACGCAGTATTTT. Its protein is CASKLASASTDTQYF.

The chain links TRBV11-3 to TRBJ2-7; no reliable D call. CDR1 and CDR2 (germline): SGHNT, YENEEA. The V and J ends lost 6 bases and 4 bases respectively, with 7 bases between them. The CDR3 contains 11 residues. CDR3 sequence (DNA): TGTGCCAGCAGTTCAGGTTACGAGCAGTACTTC. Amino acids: CASSSGYEQYF.

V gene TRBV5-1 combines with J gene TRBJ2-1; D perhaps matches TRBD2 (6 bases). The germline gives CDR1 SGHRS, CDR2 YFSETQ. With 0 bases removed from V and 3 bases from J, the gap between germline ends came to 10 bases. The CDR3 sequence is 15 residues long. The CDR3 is CASSLGAGNYNEQFF. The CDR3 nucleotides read TGCGCCAGCAGCTTGGGTGCGGGAAACTACAATGAGCAGTTCTTC.

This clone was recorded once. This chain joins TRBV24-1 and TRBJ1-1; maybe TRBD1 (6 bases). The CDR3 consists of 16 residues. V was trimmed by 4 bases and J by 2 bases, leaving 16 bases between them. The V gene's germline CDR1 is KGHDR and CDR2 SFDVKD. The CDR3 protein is CATSERGVQGNTEAFF. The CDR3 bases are TGTGCCACCAGTGAGCGGGGGGTACAGGGAAACACTGAAGCTTTCTTT.

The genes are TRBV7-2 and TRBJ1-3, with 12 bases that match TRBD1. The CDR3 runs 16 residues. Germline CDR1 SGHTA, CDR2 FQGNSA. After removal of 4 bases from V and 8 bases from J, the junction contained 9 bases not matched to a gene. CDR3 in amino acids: CASSSGTGGPVDTIYF. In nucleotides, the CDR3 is TGTGCCAGCAGCTCCGGGACAGGGGGCCCCGTGGACACCATATATTTT.

The CDR3 nucleotides are TGTGCCAGTAGTATCGCGGGGGGGGAAGAGACCCAGTACTTC. Protein sequence: CASSIAGGEETQYF. The chain joins TRBV19 to TRBJ2-5; 9 nucleotides agree with TRBD2. Germline CDR1 and CDR2: LNHDA and SQIVND (reference sequence). The CDR3 totals 14 residues. Germline trimming cut 3 bases from V and 3 bases from J; bases unmatched to any gene: 2. The whole variable domain, filled in from reference TRBV19 and TRBJ2-5, reads DGGITQSPKYLFRKEGQNVTLSCEQNLNHDAMYWYRQDPGQGLRLIYYSQIVNDFQKGDIAEGYSVSREKKESFPLTVTSAQKNPTAFYLCASSIAGGEETQYFGPGTRLLVL.

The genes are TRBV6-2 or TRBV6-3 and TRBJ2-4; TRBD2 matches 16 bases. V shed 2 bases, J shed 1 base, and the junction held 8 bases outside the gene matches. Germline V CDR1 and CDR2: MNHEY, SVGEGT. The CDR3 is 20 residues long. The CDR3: CASSYPGLAGGKTAKNIQYF. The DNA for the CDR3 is TGTGCCAGCAGTTACCCGGGACTAGCGGGAGGGAAGACGGCCAAAAACATTCAGTACTTC.

CDR3 in DNA: TGTGCCAGTAGTATATCCCAGGGGGCGGATACGCAGTATTTT. As protein: CASSISQGADTQYF. The chain employs TRBV19 and TRBJ2-3; 8 nucleotides line up with TRBD1. Germline V gene data show CDR1 as LNHDA and CDR2 as SQIVND (reference sequence). Unmatched junction bases numbered 4, after V lost 2 bases and J lost 6 bases. This CDR3 comprises 14 residues.

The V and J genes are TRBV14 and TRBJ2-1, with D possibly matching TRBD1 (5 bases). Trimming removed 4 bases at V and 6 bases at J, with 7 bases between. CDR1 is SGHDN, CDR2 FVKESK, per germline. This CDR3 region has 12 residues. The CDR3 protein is CASSLQVNEQFF. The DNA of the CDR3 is TGTGCCAGCAGCCTACAGGTCAATGAGCAGTTCTTC.

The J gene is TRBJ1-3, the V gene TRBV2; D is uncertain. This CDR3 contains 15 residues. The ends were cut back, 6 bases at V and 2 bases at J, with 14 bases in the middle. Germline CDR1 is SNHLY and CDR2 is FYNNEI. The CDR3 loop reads CASRPGLSPGNTIYF. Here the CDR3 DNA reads TGTGCCAGCAGGCCCGGACTCTCGCCTGGAAACACCATATATTTT.

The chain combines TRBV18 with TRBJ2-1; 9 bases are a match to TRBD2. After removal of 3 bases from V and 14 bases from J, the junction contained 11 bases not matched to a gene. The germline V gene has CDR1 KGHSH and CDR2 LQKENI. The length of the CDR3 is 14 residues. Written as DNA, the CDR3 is TGTGCCAGCTCACCGGGCCAGGGGACTAGCAATGAGTTCTTC. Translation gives CASSPGQGTSNEFF.

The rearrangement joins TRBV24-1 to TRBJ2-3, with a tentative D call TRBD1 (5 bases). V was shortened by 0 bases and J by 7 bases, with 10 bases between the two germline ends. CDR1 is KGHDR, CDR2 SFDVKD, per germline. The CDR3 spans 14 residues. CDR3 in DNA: TGTGCCACCAGTGATTTGCAGGGAACGAATACGCAGTATTTT. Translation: CATSDLQGTNTQYF.